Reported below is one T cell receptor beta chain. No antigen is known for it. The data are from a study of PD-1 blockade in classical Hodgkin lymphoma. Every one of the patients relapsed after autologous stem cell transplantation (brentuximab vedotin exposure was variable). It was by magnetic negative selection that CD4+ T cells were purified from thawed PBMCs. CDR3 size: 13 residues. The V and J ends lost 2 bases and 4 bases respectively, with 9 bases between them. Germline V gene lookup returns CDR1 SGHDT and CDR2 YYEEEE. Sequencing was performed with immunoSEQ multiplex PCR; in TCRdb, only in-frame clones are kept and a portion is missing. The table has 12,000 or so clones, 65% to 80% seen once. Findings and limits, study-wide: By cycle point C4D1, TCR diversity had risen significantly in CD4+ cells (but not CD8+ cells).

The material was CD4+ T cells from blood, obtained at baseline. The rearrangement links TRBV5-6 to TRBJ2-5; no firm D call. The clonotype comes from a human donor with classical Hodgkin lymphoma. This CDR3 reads CASSFPIGETQYF. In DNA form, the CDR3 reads TGTGCCAGCAGCTTTCCCATCGGAGAGACCCAGTACTTC.